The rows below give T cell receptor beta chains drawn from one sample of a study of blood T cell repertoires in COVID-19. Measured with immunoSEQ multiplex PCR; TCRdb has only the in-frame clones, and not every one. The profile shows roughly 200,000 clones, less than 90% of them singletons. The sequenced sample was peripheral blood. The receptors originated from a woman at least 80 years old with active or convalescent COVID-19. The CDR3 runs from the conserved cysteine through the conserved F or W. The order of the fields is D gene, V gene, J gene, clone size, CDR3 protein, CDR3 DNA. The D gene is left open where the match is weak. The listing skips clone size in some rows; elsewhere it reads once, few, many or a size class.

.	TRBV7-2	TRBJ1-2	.	CASRLQGGYGYTF	TGTGCCAGCAGACTTCAGGGAGGCTATGGCTACACCTTC
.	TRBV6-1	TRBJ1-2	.	CASSDGGHGYGYTF	TGTGCCAGCAGTGATGGAGGGCACGGCTATGGCTACACCTTC
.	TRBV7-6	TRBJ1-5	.	CASSATGNQPQHF	TGTGCCAGCAGCGCAACAGGGAATCAGCCCCAGCATTTT
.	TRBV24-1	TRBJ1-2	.	CATSGAADNYGYTF	TGTGCCACCAGTGGGGCAGCAGATAACTATGGCTACACCTTC
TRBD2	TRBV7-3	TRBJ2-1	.	CASSLGLAGAVEQFF	TGTGCCAGCAGCTTAGGGCTAGCGGGAGCGGTTGAGCAGTTCTTC
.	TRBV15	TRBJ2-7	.	CATSRDRGNEQYF	TGTGCCACCAGCAGAGATCGAGGAAACGAGCAGTACTTC
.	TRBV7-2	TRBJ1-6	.	CASSLGTGTYNSPLHF	TGTGCCAGCAGCTTAGGCACAGGGACCTATAATTCACCCCTCCACTTT
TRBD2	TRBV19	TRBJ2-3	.	CASSSGTSGFTDTQYF	TGTGCCAGTAGTAGCGGGACTAGCGGCTTCACAGATACGCAGTATTTT
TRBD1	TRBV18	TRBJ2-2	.	CASSLTGAQAGELFF	TGTGCCAGCTCACTCACAGGGGCGCAGGCCGGGGAGCTGTTTTTT
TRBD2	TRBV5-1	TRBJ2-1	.	CASSRASGSANSYNEQFF	TGCGCCAGCAGTCGGGCTAGCGGGAGCGCAAATTCCTACAATGAGCAGTTCTTC
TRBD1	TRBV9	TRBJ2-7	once	CASSVDLTGAEQYF	TGTGCCAGCAGCGTCGACTTGACAGGGGCCGAGCAGTACTTC
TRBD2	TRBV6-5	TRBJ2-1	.	CASSRGTSGANEQFF	TGTGCCAGCAGTCGTGGGACTAGCGGGGCCAATGAGCAGTTCTTC
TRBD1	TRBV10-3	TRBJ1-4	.	CAISGRDSGEKLFF	TGTGCCATCAGTGGCCGGGACAGTGGTGAAAAACTGTTTTTT
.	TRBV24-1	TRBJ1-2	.	CATIMSARGGGYTF	TGTGCCACCATAATGAGCGCCAGGGGAGGGGGCTACACCTTC
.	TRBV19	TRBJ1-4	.	CASSPRTSEKLFF	TGTGCCAGTAGTCCCCGGACATCCGAAAAACTGTTTTTT
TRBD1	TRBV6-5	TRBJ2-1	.	CASSRDSTSYNEQFF	TGTGCCAGCAGCCGGGACAGCACTTCCTACAATGAGCAGTTCTTC
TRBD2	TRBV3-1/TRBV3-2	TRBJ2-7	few	CASSQGLAGGYEQYF	TGTGCCAGCAGCCAAGGGCTAGCGGGGGGCTACGAGCAGTACTTC
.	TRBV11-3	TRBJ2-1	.	CASSLDSGSYNEQFF	TGTGCCAGCAGCTTAGATTCGGGCTCCTACAATGAGCAGTTCTTC
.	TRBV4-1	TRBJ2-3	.	CASSQKTTWYTDTQYF	TGCGCCAGCAGCCAAAAGACAACCTGGTACACAGATACGCAGTATTTT
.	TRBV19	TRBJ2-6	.	CASSISTGYSGANVLTF	TGTGCCAGTAGTATCTCTACGGGGTACTCTGGGGCCAACGTCCTGACTTTC
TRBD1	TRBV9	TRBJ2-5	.	CASSVAGGQETQYF	TGTGCCAGCAGCGTAGCAGGGGGTCAAGAGACCCAGTACTTC
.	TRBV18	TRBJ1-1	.	CASSRGGAVDTEAFF	TGTGCCAGCTCCCGAGGGGGGGCGGTGGACACTGAAGCTTTCTTT
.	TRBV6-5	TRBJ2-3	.	CASSLRGGTQYF	TGTGCCAGCAGTCTCCGCGGGGGCACGCAGTATTTT
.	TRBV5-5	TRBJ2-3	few	CASSLVGTSTDTQYF	TGTGCCAGCAGCTTGGTCGGGACTTCCACAGATACGCAGTATTTT
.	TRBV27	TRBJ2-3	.	CASRGRRDTQYF	TGTGCCAGCAGGGGCCGGCGCGATACGCAGTATTTT
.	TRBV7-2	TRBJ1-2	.	CASSLVRTGNYGYTF	TGTGCCAGCAGCTTAGTCCGGACTGGTAACTATGGCTACACCTTC
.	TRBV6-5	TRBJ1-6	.	CASSYTDIYSPLHF	TGTGCCAGCAGTTACACTGATATTTATTCACCCCTCCACTTT
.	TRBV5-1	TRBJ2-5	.	CASSLTGFQETQYF	TGCGCCAGCAGCTTAACAGGGTTCCAAGAGACCCAGTACTTC
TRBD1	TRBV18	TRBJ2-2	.	CASSPTGGRNTGELFF	TGTGCCAGCTCACCGACAGGGGGCAGGAACACCGGGGAGCTGTTTTTT
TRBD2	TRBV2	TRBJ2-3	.	CASSEERVGTSGRYF	TGTGCCAGCAGTGAAGAACGGGTGGGGACTAGCGGGAGGTATTTT
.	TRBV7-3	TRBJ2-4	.	CASSPTPARGIQYF	TGTGCCAGCAGCCCAACTCCCGCTCGGGGCATTCAGTACTTC
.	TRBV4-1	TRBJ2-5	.	CASSQDQLRGTQYF	TGCGCCAGCAGCCAAGACCAACTCCGGGGGACCCAGTACTTC
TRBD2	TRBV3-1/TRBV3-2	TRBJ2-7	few	CASSQDLGLAGSYEQYF	TGTGCCAGCAGCCAAGATCTTGGGCTAGCGGGCTCCTACGAGCAGTACTTC
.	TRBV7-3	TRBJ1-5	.	CASSLTGGNQPQHF	TGTGCCAGCAGCTTAACGGGCGGCAATCAGCCCCAGCATTTT
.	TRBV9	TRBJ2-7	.	CASSVATGPSEQYF	TGTGCCAGCAGCGTAGCCACAGGACCCTCCGAGCAGTACTTC
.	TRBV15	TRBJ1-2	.	CATSRRPGDGYTF	TGTGCCACCAGCAGACGCCCGGGAGATGGCTACACCTTC
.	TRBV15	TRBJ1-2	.	CATSRDLLGGNGYTF	TGTGCCACCAGCAGAGATCTCTTAGGGGGAAATGGCTACACCTTC
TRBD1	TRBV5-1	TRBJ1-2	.	CASSATGGAGFYGYTF	TGCGCCAGCAGCGCGACAGGGGGCGCAGGGTTCTATGGCTACACCTTC
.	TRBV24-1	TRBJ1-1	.	CATSDSRGYTEAFF	TGTGCCACCAGTGATTCCAGGGGTTATACTGAAGCTTTCTTT
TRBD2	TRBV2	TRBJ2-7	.	CASSNSGGLGHEQYF	TGTGCCAGCAGTAATAGCGGGGGTCTGGGCCACGAGCAGTACTTC
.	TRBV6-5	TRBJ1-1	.	CASSYSRQLNTEAFF	TGTGCCAGCAGTTACTCGCGACAGCTGAACACTGAAGCTTTCTTT
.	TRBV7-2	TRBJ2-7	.	CASSLGRGRYEQYF	TGTGCCAGCAGCTTGGGCAGGGGGAGGTACGAGCAGTACTTC
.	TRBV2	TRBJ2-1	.	CASRRTRGSYNEQFF	TGTGCCAGCAGAAGAACTAGAGGCTCCTACAATGAGCAGTTCTTC
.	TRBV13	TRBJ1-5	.	CASSRGPLNQPQHF	TGTGCCAGCAGTAGGGGTCCCCTCAATCAGCCCCAGCATTTT
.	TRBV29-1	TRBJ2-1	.	CSVQARAGNEQFF	TGCAGCGTTCAAGCCAGGGCAGGCAATGAGCAGTTCTTC
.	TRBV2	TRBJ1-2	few	CASSAGRGDGYTF	TGTGCCAGCAGTGCTGGGAGGGGCGATGGCTACACCTTC
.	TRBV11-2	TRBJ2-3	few	CASSLGGATDTQYF	TGTGCCAGCAGCTTAGGGGGCGCTACAGATACGCAGTATTTT
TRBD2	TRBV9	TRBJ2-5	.	CASSPQTSGRALRETQYF	TGTGCCAGCAGCCCCCAGACTAGCGGGAGGGCCCTGAGGGAGACCCAGTACTTC
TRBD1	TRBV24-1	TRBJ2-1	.	CAERSKNRGRNEQFF	TGTGCCGAGAGATCCAAAAACAGGGGGCGTAATGAGCAGTTCTTC
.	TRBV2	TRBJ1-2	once	CASFRGGSKGYTF	TGTGCCAGCTTTCGTGGCGGGAGTAAAGGCTACACCTTC
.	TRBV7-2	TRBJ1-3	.	CASSSRGQTGNTIYF	TGTGCCAGCAGCTCACGAGGACAGACTGGAAACACCATATATTTT
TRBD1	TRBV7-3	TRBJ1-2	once	CASSLSGTDGGYTF	TGTGCCAGCAGCTTATCTGGGACAGATGGGGGCTACACCTTC
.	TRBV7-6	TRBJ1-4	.	CASSSTVINEKLFF	TGTGCCAGCAGCTCGACAGTCATTAATGAAAAACTGTTTTTT